The next 32 T cell receptor beta chains were all read from a single sample in a study of CD8 T cells in Susac syndrome. Reverse transcription of about 0.45 to 1 ug RNA was performed with random hexamers. TCRdb re-called the immunoSEQ multiplex PCR reads through MiXCR, storing one row per CDR3 protein. The sample gives just under 95,000 distinct CDR3 sequences, just under 95% of which show up once; 0.3% to 0.35% is in the top ten. Sequences were obtained from CD4+ T cells from PBMCs. The receptors come from a human donor with Susac syndrome.

This rearrangement joins TRBV29-1 to TRBJ2-5, with D possibly being TRBD1 (6 bases). The V gene lost 7 bases and the J gene lost 2 bases, with 14 bases spanning the gap. This CDR3 is 13 amino acids long. Germline V gene lookup returns CDR1 SQVTM and CDR2 ANQGSEA. Here the CDR3 DNA reads TGCAGCGCACCGGGACAAGGTCAAGAGACCCAGTACTTC. Encoded protein: CSAPGQGQETQYF.

This clonotype was observed a handful of times. J is TRBJ2-1 and V is TRBV24-1; the match to TRBD1 covers 8 bases. Germline V gene lookup returns CDR1 KGHDR and CDR2 SFDVKD. V lost 4 bases to trimming and J lost 6 bases; unmatched junction nucleotides: 7. This CDR3 is built from 15 residues. CDR3 nucleotide sequence: TGTGCCACCAGTGACACGACAGGGGTTGGCAATGAGCAGTTCTTC. It is translated as CATSDTTGVGNEQFF.

This clonotype was seen a single time. Mismatch with germline at one junction end may stem from a read error. J is TRBJ2-3 and V is TRBV18; 7 bases map to TRBD2. In germline, CDR1 is KGHSH, CDR2 LQKENI. This CDR3 is 16 amino acids long. The CDR3 DNA sequence: TGTGCCAGCTCCCCTTCTGGGATAGCGGGTTCTGGAGGATCGGATTTT. It is translated as CASSPSGIAGSGGSDF. Filled out from reference TRBV18 and TRBJ2-3, the complete variable domain reads NAGVMQNPRHLVRRRGQEARLRCSPMKGHSHVYWYRQLPEEGLKFMVYLQKENIIDESGMPKERFSAEFPKEGPSILRIQQVVRGDSAAYFCASSPSGIAGSGGSDFGPGTRLTVL.

The chain joins TRBV7-9 to TRBJ1-1; possible D gene TRBD1, 5 bases. Trimming stripped 1 base from V and 0 bases from J, with 9 bases between. The germline CDR1 and CDR2 sequences are SEHNR and FQNEAQ (reference sequence). CDR3 length: 15 amino acids. CDR3 sequence: CASSLGTNLNTEAFF. Written as DNA, the CDR3 is TGTGCCAGCAGCTTAGGGACAAACTTGAACACTGAAGCTTTCTTT.

This chain links TRBV29-1 with TRBJ1-3; tentative D call: TRBD1 (6 bases). Germline CDR1 and CDR2: SQVTM and ANQGSEA. The CDR3 is 13 amino acids. V was clipped by 5 bases and J by 3 bases, with 11 bases between them. In DNA, the CDR3 is TGCAGCGTTCGGTGGACAGATGGAAACACCATATATTTT. It yields the protein CSVRWTDGNTIYF.

The chain has TRBV30 and TRBJ1-1; D is unresolved. The CDR3 consists of 14 residues. Deletions cut 2 bases from V and 2 bases from J, with 12 bases between. The germline V gene encodes CDR1 GTSNPN and CDR2 SVGIG (reference sequence). The CDR3 spells CAWSSWEFNTEAFF. Written as DNA, the CDR3 is TGTGCCTGGAGTTCCTGGGAGTTTAACACTGAAGCTTTCTTT.

The J gene is TRBJ2-1, the V gene TRBV12-3 or TRBV12-4, with 13 bases aligning to TRBD2. The CDR3 is 15 amino acids. With 1 base clipped from V and 6 bases from J, the junction kept 0 bases outside the gene matches. CDR3 nucleotide sequence: TGTGCCAGCAGTTTAGGACTAGCGGGGGGCAATGAGCAGTTCTTC. This sequence encodes CASSLGLAGGNEQFF.

The chain recombines TRBV12-3 or TRBV12-4 with TRBJ2-7; the match to TRBD2 covers 9 bases. The CDR3 runs 14 residues. J was trimmed by 5 bases and V by 3 bases; bases with no gene match: 5. CDR3 region: CASSFQRGVDEQYF. In DNA form, the CDR3 reads TGTGCCAGCAGTTTCCAGCGGGGGGTAGACGAGCAGTACTTC.

This clonotype was seen a few times. The chain carries TRBV4-1 and TRBJ2-7, with TRBD1 matching 8 bases. V trimming: 2 bases; J trimming: 12 bases; junction bases outside the gene matches: 6. Germline V gene lookup returns CDR1 MGHRA and CDR2 YSYEKL. CDR3 size: 12 residues. In DNA, the CDR3 is TGCGCCAGCAGCCAATCGGACAGGGAATTGTACTTC. Translating gives CASSQSDRELYF.

The chain employs TRBV7-2 and TRBJ2-1; 10 bases fit TRBD1. Trimming cost V 5 bases and J 5 bases; bases outside gene matches: 6. The germline gives CDR1 SGHTA, CDR2 FQGNSA. This CDR3 contains 15 residues. CDR3 loop: CASSPGTGVNNEQFF. CDR3 coding DNA: TGTGCCAGCAGCCCCGGGACAGGGGTTAACAATGAGCAGTTCTTC.

The CDR3 nucleotides are TGTGCCAGCAGCCAAGAACAGGGCCGTTTAGCTAATGAAAAACTGTTTTTT. Translated, it gives CASSQEQGRLANEKLFF. The chain couples TRBV3-1 to TRBJ1-4; possible D gene TRBD1, 6 bases. Germline V gene sequence: CDR1 LGHDT, CDR2 YNNKEL (reference sequence). This CDR3 region has 17 residues. Trimming shortened V by 0 bases and J by 3 bases, and 14 bases separated the two germline ends.

The V call is TRBV3-1, the J call TRBJ2-5, with 8 nucleotides matching TRBD2. V was pared by 5 bases and J by 3 bases, with 5 bases of the junction left unmatched. CDR1 LGHDT and CDR2 YNNKEL come from the germline V gene (reference sequence). The CDR3 totals 14 residues. The CDR3 nucleotides are TGTGCCAGCAGCAGCATCGGGGGGGAAGAGACCCAGTACTTC. Its protein is CASSSIGGEETQYF.

V is TRBV7-9 and J is TRBJ2-3; D gene uncertain. CDR1 and CDR2 (germline): SEHNR, FQNEAQ (reference sequence). This CDR3 is built from 15 residues. Trimming shortened V by 3 bases and J by 4 bases, and 14 bases separated the two germline ends. CDR3 sequence (DNA): TGTGCCAGCAGCTTCGCACTTAACCCCTCAGATACGCAGTATTTT. Translation gives CASSFALNPSDTQYF.

The chain uses TRBV5-4 and TRBJ1-6, with D perhaps TRBD1 (5 bases). Germline lookup yields CDR1 SGHNT and CDR2 YYREEE (reference sequence). The CDR3 loop spans 15 amino acids. The ends were cut back, 0 bases at V and 7 bases at J, with 11 bases in the middle. The CDR3 here is CASSLEGTVNSPLHF. As DNA, the CDR3 is TGTGCCAGCAGCTTGGAGGGGACGGTCAATTCACCCCTCCACTTT.

This chain uses TRBV29-1 with TRBJ2-2; perhaps TRBD2 as D (6 bases). The V end was cut by 3 bases, the J end by 3 bases, with 8 bases between. The CDR3 runs to 13 residues. Per germline, CDR1 SQVTM and CDR2 ANQGSEA. CDR3 in amino acids: CSVDGGYTGELFF. Written as DNA, the CDR3 is TGCAGCGTTGACGGGGGATACACCGGGGAGCTGTTTTTT.

The chain links TRBV7-2 to TRBJ2-1; D is ambiguous. CDR3 length: 14 amino acids. Germline CDR1 reads SGHTA; CDR2 reads FQGNSA. The V and J ends lost 2 bases and 9 bases respectively, with 14 bases between them. CDR3: CASSLLSIGTEQFF. CDR3 bases: TGTGCCAGCAGCTTATTGTCCATTGGCACTGAGCAGTTCTTC.

The CDR3 protein is CASSQEFLNTEAFF. The CDR3 nucleotides read TGTGCCAGCAGCCAAGAATTCCTGAACACTGAAGCTTTCTTT. The V call is TRBV3-1, the J call TRBJ1-1, with unresolved D. Trimming stripped 0 bases from V and 0 bases from J, with 5 bases between. The CDR3 sequence is 14 residues long. In germline, CDR1 is LGHDT, CDR2 YNNKEL (reference sequence).

The J gene is TRBJ1-2, the V gene TRBV9; D not resolved. V lost 0 bases and J 10 bases, leaving 13 bases between the germline ends. The length of the CDR3 is 13 residues. The germline gives CDR1 SGDLS, CDR2 YYNGEE. This CDR3 is CASSVGSETYYTF. In DNA, the CDR3 is TGTGCCAGCAGCGTAGGGTCGGAGACATACTACACCTTC.

This chain links TRBV20-1 with TRBJ1-2, with D unclear. Trimming cost V 4 bases and J 1 base, with 13 bases left between them. CDR1 and CDR2 from the germline V gene are DFQATT and SNEGSKA (reference sequence). The CDR3 has 14 amino acids. The CDR3 sequence is CSANTPPFNYGYTF. CDR3 nucleotides: TGCAGTGCTAACACCCCTCCCTTTAACTATGGCTACACCTTC.

V gene TRBV6-2 or TRBV6-3 combines with J gene TRBJ1-1; D is ambiguous. The CDR3 sequence is 14 residues long. Germline CDR1 and CDR2: MNHEY and SVGEGT. V dropped 4 bases and J dropped 2 bases, with 11 bases sitting between them. CDR3 loop: CASSFSRTNTEAFF. The CDR3 DNA reads as TGTGCCAGCAGTTTCTCCCGGACTAACACTGAAGCTTTCTTT.

V usage is TRBV28 and J usage is TRBJ2-5; D is undetermined. This CDR3 has 15 residues. Germline V gives CDR1 MDHEN, CDR2 SYDVKM. V lost 8 bases, J lost 2 bases, and 18 bases lay in between. DNA for the CDR3: TGTGCCAGCGGACGGACCGCTCCCGGACAAGAGACCCAGTACTTC. Its translation: CASGRTAPGQETQYF.

This clonotype was detected only once. The chain carries TRBV30 and TRBJ1-1; 8 bases fit TRBD1. The CDR3 contains 14 residues. Germline values: CDR1 GTSNPN, CDR2 SVGIG (reference sequence). V was pared by 4 bases and J by 2 bases, with 6 bases of the junction left unmatched. The CDR3: CAWTPGQANTEAFF. DNA for the CDR3: TGTGCCTGGACCCCGGGACAGGCCAACACTGAAGCTTTCTTT.

The gene calls are TRBV20-1 and TRBJ2-5; D not resolved. Germline V CDR1 and CDR2: DFQATT, SNEGSKA (reference sequence). CDR3 size: 13 residues. V lost 3 bases and J 2 bases, leaving 10 bases between the germline ends. CDR3 bases: TGCAGTGCTAGTAACCTCATTCAAGAGACCCAGTACTTC. Translated, it gives CSASNLIQETQYF.

V usage is TRBV6-5 and J usage is TRBJ2-3; D uncertain. Trimming shortened V by 5 bases and J by 2 bases, and 11 bases separated the two germline ends. There are 14 residues in the CDR3. CDR1 MNHEY and CDR2 SVGAGI come from the germline V gene. The CDR3 region has the DNA TGTGCCAGCAGTCGGACGGTTTTCACAGATACGCAGTATTTT. Translating it yields CASSRTVFTDTQYF.

This sequence joins TRBV24-1 and TRBJ1-2; 9 bases align to TRBD1. This CDR3 contains 13 residues. Germline V lookup: CDR1 KGHDR, CDR2 SFDVKD. The V segment lost 2 bases and the J segment 9 bases; nucleotides outside the gene matches: 3. CDR3 loop: CATSDSGTGRYTF. The DNA of the CDR3 is TGTGCCACCAGTGATTCCGGGACAGGGCGCTACACCTTC.

The V and J genes are TRBV3-1 and TRBJ2-7; 7 nucleotides line up with TRBD2. The V gene end was trimmed by 6 bases and the J gene end by 7 bases; junction bases not matched to a gene: 9. The germline gives CDR1 LGHDT, CDR2 YNNKEL (reference sequence). The CDR3 covers 13 residues. CDR3 in DNA: TGTGCCAGCAGTTGGACGGGGGGTAGGGAGCAGTACTTC. The encoded protein is CASSWTGGREQYF.

The V and J genes are TRBV20-1 and TRBJ2-2; tentatively, D is TRBD2 (5 bases). The length of the CDR3 is 14 residues. Germline CDR1 DFQATT, CDR2 SNEGSKA (reference sequence). Trimming removed 0 bases from V and 5 bases from J, with 10 bases in between. CDR3 nucleotide sequence: TGCAGTGCTAGAGATGGACTCGGAACCGGGGAGCTGTTTTTT. Protein sequence: CSARDGLGTGELFF.

In this sample, this clonotype turned up once. The J gene is TRBJ2-7, the V gene TRBV7-2, with D tentatively TRBD1 (6 bases). This CDR3 is built from 15 residues. Deletions cut 2 bases from V and 5 bases from J, with 16 bases between. Germline values: CDR1 SGHTA, CDR2 FQGNSA. The CDR3 spells CASSLSQGLPNEQYF. The CDR3 nucleotides read TGTGCCAGCAGCTTAAGTCAGGGGTTACCGAACGAGCAGTACTTC.

The rearrangement links TRBV20-1 to TRBJ2-3; D remains unclear. CDR1 is DFQATT, CDR2 SNEGSKA, per germline (reference sequence). CDR3 length equals 14 residues. V was trimmed by 5 bases and J by 6 bases, leaving 18 bases between them. CDR3 loop: CSALRARPIDTQYF. The CDR3 nucleotides are TGCAGTGCTCTCCGGGCCCGTCCGATCGATACGCAGTATTTT.

Notes on this clonotype: At one end, the junction sequence differs from germline, possibly due to a read error. The chain is built from TRBV30 and TRBJ1-1; D uncertain. The CDR3 contains 12 residues. Germline-derived CDR1 and CDR2 are GTSNPN and SVGIG (reference sequence). The CDR3 DNA reads as TGTGCCCGGAGCACGGGGAACACTGAAGCTTTCTTT. It codes for CARSTGNTEAFF.

The chain has TRBV18 and TRBJ2-1; D is tentatively TRBD1 or TRBD2 (6 bases each). Germline CDR1 KGHSH, CDR2 LQKENI. V was clipped by 4 bases and J by 9 bases, with 19 bases between them. The CDR3 covers 15 residues. The CDR3 sequence: CASSLATQGGGEQFF. DNA for the CDR3: TGTGCCAGCTCACTCGCGACACAGGGAGGTGGTGAGCAGTTCTTC.

The chain is built from TRBV30 and TRBJ1-1; 7 nucleotides agree with TRBD1. The ends lost 2 bases at V and 5 bases at J; junction bases unmatched: 8. Germline lookup yields CDR1 GTSNPN and CDR2 SVGIG (reference sequence). This CDR3 is built from 14 residues. The CDR3 DNA is TGTGCCTGGAGTAAGACAGGGTGGGTTACTGAAGCTTTCTTT. Residues: CAWSKTGWVTEAFF.